Below are 30 T cell receptor beta chains sequenced from a single sample in a study of cytomegalovirus exposure and HLA in healthy donors. 60 Vbeta and 13 Jbeta primers were used in PCR. Profiled with immunoSEQ multiplex PCR; TCRdb holds only in-frame clones, not every one. The table lists some 150,000 clones, approximately 80% of them singletons. The sample was PBMCs. These receptors all come from a woman aged 40 to 50 in good health and CMV-seropositive.

The V and J genes are TRBV14 and TRBJ2-7, with a tentative D call TRBD1 (5 bases). The CDR3 length is 15 residues. V was shortened by 0 bases and J by 6 bases, with 15 bases between the two germline ends. The germline V gene has CDR1 SGHDN and CDR2 FVKESK. For the CDR3, the DNA is TGTGCCAGCAGCCAAGATCTTCCAGGGTGGGGCGAGCAGTACTTC. Its translation: CASSQDLPGWGEQYF.

The J gene is TRBJ1-1, the V gene TRBV29-1; 11 bases align to TRBD1. Germline loops: CDR1 SQVTM, CDR2 ANQGSEA. The CDR3 has 13 amino acids. Unmatched junction bases numbered 11, after V lost 6 bases and J lost 11 bases. CDR3 sequence reads: CSVGTGGFGWAFF. DNA of the CDR3: TGCAGCGTCGGGACAGGGGGGTTTGGATGGGCTTTCTTT.

The chain has TRBV7-9 and TRBJ2-1; TRBD2 matches at 8 bases. This CDR3 comprises 16 residues. V was pared by 3 bases and J by 7 bases, with 11 bases of the junction left unmatched. Germline-derived CDR1 and CDR2 are SEHNR and FQNEAQ (reference sequence). CDR3 in DNA: TGTGCCAGCAGCTTTGCCGGAGGAAGCGGGGGAAATGAGCAGTTCTTC. Encoded protein: CASSFAGGSGGNEQFF.

The chain links TRBV28 to TRBJ1-2, with 7 bases aligning to TRBD1. This CDR3 is 12 amino acids long. Germline lookup yields CDR1 MDHEN and CDR2 SYDVKM. The V segment lost 11 bases and the J segment 3 bases; nucleotides outside the gene matches: 6. For the CDR3, the DNA is TGTGCCGCCAGGGACAGTTACTATGGCTACACCTTC. This codes for CAARDSYYGYTF.

This clone was observed a handful of times. This chain connects TRBV19 to TRBJ1-1; 7 bases are a match to TRBD1. Germline loops: CDR1 LNHDA, CDR2 SQIVND (reference sequence). The length of the CDR3 is 15 residues. After removal of 4 bases from V and 4 bases from J, the junction contained 9 bases not matched to a gene. The CDR3 protein is CASSRGQGGITEAFF. For the CDR3, the DNA is TGTGCCAGTAGTAGGGGACAAGGGGGCATCACTGAAGCTTTCTTT.

The chain uses TRBV5-4 and TRBJ2-7; TRBD2 might be the D (5 bases). Germline loops: CDR1 SGHNT, CDR2 YYREEE (reference sequence). The V and J ends lost 0 bases and 0 bases respectively, with 19 bases between them. CDR3 length equals 18 residues. Here the CDR3 DNA reads TGTGCCAGCAGCTTGGCCGCCCCGGGTCTAGCAAGCTCCTACGAGCAGTACTTC. Translating it yields CASSLAAPGLASSYEQYF.

The genes are TRBV11-3 and TRBJ2-7; TRBD2 agrees at 9 bases. CDR1 is SGHNT, CDR2 YENEEA, per germline. Trimming cost V 4 bases and J 0 bases; bases outside gene matches: 10. This CDR3 is 17 amino acids long. DNA of the CDR3: TGTGCCAGCAGCTCAAGGAGCGGGAGGAGGGGCTCCTACGAGCAGTACTTC. Protein product: CASSSRSGRRGSYEQYF.

This clone came up a few times. The chain employs TRBV28 and TRBJ1-1; possible D gene TRBD1, 5 bases. Germline lookup yields CDR1 MDHEN and CDR2 SYDVKM. This CDR3 region has 14 residues. Trimming stripped 2 bases from V and 3 bases from J, with 10 bases between. This CDR3 is CASSLGNRYTEAFF. CDR3 nucleotides: TGTGCCAGCAGTTTAGGGAACAGGTACACTGAAGCTTTCTTT.

This chain joins TRBV5-1 and TRBJ2-3, with 11 bases lining up with TRBD2. Trimming removed 0 bases from V and 6 bases from J; junction bases left unmatched: 6. CDR1 is SGHRS, CDR2 YFSETQ, per germline. The CDR3 length is 16 residues. CDR3 coding DNA: TGCGCCAGCAGCTTGGAATTAGCGGGAGGGTTGGATACGCAGTATTTT. It is translated as CASSLELAGGLDTQYF.

This clone was seen only a few times. The chain employs TRBV13 and TRBJ2-7; D is unclear. The CDR3 is 19 amino acids. Trimming took 5 bases from V and 4 from J, leaving 30 bases between them. CDR1 is PRHDT, CDR2 FYEKMQ, per germline (reference sequence). CDR3 amino acids: CASSHTDPPMSVPRYEQYF. CDR3 bases: TGTGCCAGCAGCCACACCGACCCACCGATGTCGGTTCCTAGGTACGAGCAGTACTTC.

CDR3 in DNA: TGTGCCAGCAGAGGGACTAGCGGTTACACAGATACGCAGTATTTT. This encodes CASRGTSGYTDTQYF. V and J are TRBV6-5 and TRBJ2-3; 11 bases match TRBD2. V lost 6 bases, J lost 2 bases, and 4 bases stayed unmatched. Germline values: CDR1 MNHEY, CDR2 SVGAGI. This CDR3 contains 15 residues.

CDR3 region: CASSKGQSYEQYF. CDR3 DNA sequence: TGTGCCAGCTCAAAAGGACAGTCCTACGAGCAGTACTTC. The chain has TRBV18 and TRBJ2-7; the D gene is possibly TRBD1 (6 bases). The CDR3 covers 13 residues. Germline V gene data show CDR1 as KGHSH and CDR2 as LQKENI. With 5 bases removed from V and 1 base from J, the gap between germline ends came to 9 bases.

This clone was observed a few times. The chain has TRBV29-1 and TRBJ1-2, with TRBD1 matching over 12 bases. The CDR3 has 17 amino acids. CDR1 is SQVTM and CDR2 is ANQGSEA in the germline V gene. Germline trimming cut 3 bases from V and 0 bases from J; bases unmatched to any gene: 8. CDR3 residues: CSVDPPGQGAPNYGYTF. CDR3 nucleotide sequence: TGCAGCGTTGACCCTCCGGGACAGGGGGCGCCTAACTATGGCTACACCTTC.

V gene TRBV7-9 combines with J gene TRBJ1-1; TRBD1 might be the D (6 bases). V lost 5 bases to trimming and J lost 1 base, with 11 bases between them. Germline V gives CDR1 SEHNR, CDR2 FQNEAQ (reference sequence). The CDR3 is made up of 14 amino acids. This chain's CDR3 is CASSTLGGNTEAFF. CDR3 bases: TGTGCCAGCAGCACTTTAGGGGGGAACACTGAAGCTTTCTTT. Full variable domain (missing parts from reference TRBV7-9 and TRBJ1-1): DTGVSQNPRHKITKRGQNVTFRCDPISEHNRLYWYRQTLGQGPEFLTYFQNEAQLEKSRLLSDRFSAERPKGSFSTLEIQRTEQGDSAMYLCASSTLGGNTEAFFGQGTRLTVV.

This clone was counted once. This chain joins TRBV5-5 and TRBJ2-5; no definite D call. CDR3 size: 13 residues. V lost 0 bases and J 2 bases, leaving 5 bases between the germline ends. CDR1 SGHKS and CDR2 YYEKEE come from the germline V gene (reference sequence). The CDR3 DNA follows: TGTGCCAGCAGCTTGGCGACTCAAGAGACCCAGTACTTC. Translation gives CASSLATQETQYF.

The CDR3 sequence: CASSPSPLLLSTDTQYF. The CDR3 region has the DNA TGTGCCAGCAGCCCTAGTCCCCTTTTACTTAGCACAGATACGCAGTATTTT. V and J are TRBV7-9 and TRBJ2-3; no reliable D call. CDR3 length: 17 residues. Germline CDR1 reads SEHNR; CDR2 reads FQNEAQ (reference sequence). V gave up 5 bases and J gave up 0 bases, with 18 bases separating them.

The chain joins TRBV11-1 to TRBJ2-2, with 10 bases matching TRBD1. The CDR3 is made up of 15 amino acids. The J segment lost 4 bases and the V segment lost 3 bases, leaving 2 bases of the junction unmatched. CDR1 and CDR2 from the germline V gene are SGHAT and FQDESV (reference sequence). The CDR3 spells CASSLGDRGTGELFF. CDR3 bases: TGTGCCAGCAGCTTGGGGGACAGGGGCACCGGGGAGCTGTTTTTT.

In its sample, this clone was seen once. The chain links TRBV18 to TRBJ1-2; 8 bases match TRBD1. Germline trimming cut 4 bases from V and 2 bases from J; bases unmatched to any gene: 3. CDR1 is KGHSH, CDR2 LQKENI, per germline. CDR3 length equals 14 residues. DNA for the CDR3: TGTGCCAGCTCACACGGACAGGGAAACTATGGCTACACCTTC. Residues: CASSHGQGNYGYTF. Drawing the rest from reference TRBV18 and TRBJ1-2, the complete variable domain is NAGVMQNPRHLVRRRGQEARLRCSPMKGHSHVYWYRQLPEEGLKFMVYLQKENIIDESGMPKERFSAEFPKEGPSILRIQQVVRGDSAAYFCASSHGQGNYGYTFGSGTRLTVV.

The chain recombines TRBV7-8 with TRBJ1-5, with D possibly TRBD1 on 5 matching bases. This CDR3 spans 14 amino acids. V shed 3 bases and J shed 1 base, with 7 bases lying between them. Germline loops: CDR1 SGHVS, CDR2 FQNEAQ. CDR3 nucleotides: TGTGCCAGCAGCTTGGGGCAGAGCAATCAGCCCCAGCATTTT. It translates to CASSLGQSNQPQHF.

The V call is TRBV9, the J call TRBJ2-2, with 9 bases matching TRBD2. The CDR3 has 17 residues. V lost 4 bases to trimming and J lost 4 bases; unmatched junction nucleotides: 11. Germline CDR1 and CDR2: SGDLS and YYNGEE. The CDR3 spells CASSIEFGLARTGELFF. CDR3 sequence (DNA): TGTGCCAGCAGCATAGAATTCGGACTAGCGCGCACCGGGGAGCTGTTTTTT.

CDR3 sequence: CASSSRTSAQETQYF. The DNA for the CDR3 is TGTGCCAGCAGTTCCCGGACTAGCGCCCAAGAGACCCAGTACTTC. This chain joins TRBV28 and TRBJ2-5; 9 nucleotides match TRBD2. CDR3 length equals 15 residues. V was clipped by 4 bases and J by 1 base; unmatched bases: 4. In germline, CDR1 is MDHEN, CDR2 SYDVKM.

This sequence joins TRBV28 and TRBJ1-4; D remains unclear. V was shortened by 2 bases and J by 6 bases, with 7 bases between the two germline ends. CDR3 length equals 13 residues. The germline CDR1 and CDR2 sequences are MDHEN and SYDVKM. Here the CDR3 DNA reads TGTGCCAGCAGTTTAGGTCAGGATGAAAAACTGTTTTTT. As protein: CASSLGQDEKLFF.

This chain uses TRBV5-1 with TRBJ2-5; the D gene is possibly TRBD2 (5 bases). This CDR3 is 15 amino acids long. Germline V gene lookup returns CDR1 SGHRS and CDR2 YFSETQ. Trimming cost V 3 bases and J 2 bases, with 14 bases left between them. CDR3 residues: CASSSPEGAQETQYF. Written as DNA, the CDR3 is TGCGCCAGCAGCTCGCCTGAGGGAGCGCAAGAGACCCAGTACTTC.

This chain links TRBV13 with TRBJ2-7, with 7 bases aligning to TRBD2. This CDR3 has 14 residues. The V gene end was trimmed by 1 base and the J gene end by 2 bases; junction bases not matched to a gene: 2. Looked up from germline, CDR1 is PRHDT and CDR2 is FYEKMQ (reference sequence). Written as DNA, the CDR3 is TGTGCCAGCAGCTTAGCAGGGAGGGCCTACGAGCAGTACTTC. Protein: CASSLAGRAYEQYF. The variable domain in full, completed from reference TRBV13 and TRBJ2-7, reads AAGVIQSPRHLIKEKRETATLKCYPIPRHDTVYWYQQGPGQDPQFLISFYEKMQSDKGSIPDRFSAQQFSDYHSELNMSSLELGDSALYFCASSLAGRAYEQYFGPGTRLTVT.

This chain joins TRBV28 and TRBJ1-5, with D possibly TRBD1 on 6 matching bases. The CDR3 is 14 residues long. The V end lost 5 bases, the J end lost 6 bases, and 14 bases lay between the germline ends. Germline loops: CDR1 MDHEN, CDR2 SYDVKM. The CDR3 spells CASSEPGEGQPQHF. In DNA form, the CDR3 reads TGTGCCAGCAGTGAGCCAGGGGAGGGTCAGCCCCAGCATTTT.

The V call is TRBV7-2, the J call TRBJ2-7; TRBD2 matches at 7 bases. V gave up 5 bases and J gave up 2 bases; unmatched junction bases: 9. CDR1 is SGHTA, CDR2 FQGNSA, per germline. The CDR3 sequence is 15 residues long. DNA for the CDR3: TGTGCCAGCAGCCTGACCCCCGGGACTACCTACGAGCAGTACTTC. It specifies CASSLTPGTTYEQYF.

About this clone: The sample contains more than one DNA sequence encoding this CDR3. V and J are TRBV7-6 and TRBJ2-3; 8 nucleotides align to TRBD2. The CDR3 covers 14 residues. Losses at the gene ends were 8 bases for V and 7 bases for J; bases not matched to a gene: 11. The germline gives CDR1 SGHVS, CDR2 FNYEAQ. The CDR3: CASGGAGDANTQYF. The CDR3 DNA is TGTGCCAGCGGGGGAGCGGGAGACGCGAATACGCAGTATTTT.

The V call is TRBV7-9, the J call TRBJ2-5; 9 nucleotides align to TRBD2. The V gene end was trimmed by 6 bases and the J gene end by 3 bases; junction bases not matched to a gene: 5. Germline assignment: CDR1 SEHNR and CDR2 FQNEAQ (reference sequence). This CDR3 is 14 amino acids long. Here the CDR3 DNA reads TGTGCCAGCAGAAGAGCGGGAGGCAAAGAGACCCAGTACTTC. It codes for CASRRAGGKETQYF.

This chain uses TRBV27 with TRBJ2-7; the D gene is possibly TRBD2 (5 bases). Looked up from germline, CDR1 is MNHEY and CDR2 is SMNVEV (reference sequence). Between the trimmed V and J ends, which lost 2 bases and 0 bases, there was a span of 14 bases. This CDR3 has 16 residues. CDR3 in DNA: TGTGCCAGCAGTTTAGATGTCAGAACTAGCTCCTACGAGCAGTACTTC. Translated: CASSLDVRTSSYEQYF.

This chain connects TRBV15 to TRBJ2-1, with TRBD2 identical over 11 bases. This CDR3 spans 15 amino acids. From germline, CDR1 is LNHNV and CDR2 YYDKDF (reference sequence). The J segment lost 5 bases and the V segment lost 3 bases, leaving 3 bases of the junction unmatched. The CDR3, as DNA: TGTGCCACCAGCAGCCAACTAGCGGGAGACAATGAGCAGTTCTTC. It encodes CATSSQLAGDNEQFF.